This TCR beta chain was observed in a study of CD8 T cells in Susac syndrome. Study-wide results and limits: The study found that Susac CD8+ clonal expansion peaked in TEMRA cells and active patients.

The V and J ends lost 5 bases and 5 bases, in that order; junction bases with no gene match: 8. This CDR3 has 15 amino acids. In germline, CDR1 is ENHRY, CDR2 SYGVKD. Worth noting for this clonotype: The target antigen is unknown.

Roughly 0.45 to 1 ug RNA was reverse transcribed with random hexamers. One entry per CDR3 protein, called by TCRdb with MiXCR from the immunoSEQ multiplex PCR reads. Of 85,000 to 120,000 distinct CDR3 sequences listed, 94% are singletons. The receptor's source is a human donor with Susac syndrome. The source material was CD8+ T cells from PBMCs. The V and J genes are TRBV10-3 and TRBJ2-2; TRBD1 aligns across 7 bases. This chain's CDR3 is CAISPGQIVTGELFF. The CDR3 region has the DNA TGTGCCATCAGTCCGGGACAGATTGTTACCGGGGAGCTGTTTTTT.